The 32 T cell receptor beta chains in this list originate from one sample, sequenced in a study of blood T cell repertoires in COVID-19. Method: immunoSEQ multiplex PCR; TCRdb's copy keeps in-frame clones and lacks some. The data hold 100,000 to 120,000 clones, with 76% observed a single time. Sequencing input: peripheral blood. The receptors were sampled from a woman aged 80 or over with acute or convalescent COVID-19.

The V gene is TRBV27, the J gene TRBJ2-1; a weak D match, TRBD2 (5 bases). This CDR3 has 13 amino acids. The germline V gene encodes CDR1 MNHEY and CDR2 SMNVEV (reference sequence). The V gene lost 6 bases and the J gene lost 4 bases, with 10 bases spanning the gap. The CDR3 DNA sequence: TGTGCCAGCAGCAACCGGGGTTACAATGAGCAGTTCTTC. It encodes CASSNRGYNEQFF.

This clone was observed a few times. J is TRBJ1-3 and V is TRBV18; no definite D call. The CDR3 has 15 residues. Trimming took off 1 base at V and 0 bases at J, with 7 bases between the two ends. Germline V gene data show CDR1 as KGHSH and CDR2 as LQKENI. DNA of the CDR3: TGTGCCAGCTCACCACGGTTAGACTCTGGAAACACCATATATTTT. Its protein product is CASSPRLDSGNTIYF.

The gene calls are TRBV18 and TRBJ1-2; 7 nucleotides match TRBD1. Germline V gene sequence: CDR1 KGHSH, CDR2 LQKENI. Germline trimming cut 5 bases from V and 5 bases from J; bases unmatched to any gene: 5. This CDR3 has 13 amino acids. CDR3 region: CASSSDREYGYTF. CDR3 sequence (DNA): TGTGCCAGCTCAAGCGACAGGGAGTATGGCTACACCTTC.

This clone has just one count. This rearrangement joins TRBV7-2 to TRBJ2-3; 13 bases line up with TRBD2. J lost 3 bases, V lost 5 bases, and 2 bases had no gene match. CDR1 and CDR2 (germline): SGHTA, FQGNSA. The CDR3 consists of 15 residues. The CDR3 here is CASSAGLAGTDTQYF. Here the CDR3 DNA reads TGTGCCAGCAGCGCGGGACTAGCGGGAACAGATACGCAGTATTTT.

This chain links TRBV29-1 with TRBJ1-1; TRBD1 is a possible D gene (5 bases). This CDR3 has 12 amino acids. The germline gives CDR1 SQVTM, CDR2 ANQGSEA. Trimming left V 6 bases short and J 7 bases short, with 15 bases between. CDR3 DNA: TGCAGCGTCAATAACGGGGGGATTGAAGCTTTCTTT. This gives the protein CSVNNGGIEAFF.

This clone turned up a few times. The genes are TRBV19 and TRBJ1-2; D unclear. The CDR3 has 14 amino acids. Germline V gives CDR1 LNHDA, CDR2 SQIVND (reference sequence). Trimming left V 1 base short and J 5 bases short, with 11 bases between. The CDR3 sequence is CASSIGRLTYGYTF. CDR3 nucleotides: TGTGCCAGTAGTATAGGGCGGCTCACTTATGGCTACACCTTC.

This clone has only one observation. The CDR3 nucleotides read TGTGCCAGCCTCGCGGCAACTACATTTTCCTACGAGCAGTACTTC. Translating it yields CASLAATTFSYEQYF. The chain carries TRBV6-1 and TRBJ2-7; no firm D call. This CDR3 is 15 amino acids long. With 8 bases removed from V and 1 base from J, the gap between germline ends came to 18 bases. From germline, CDR1 is MNHNS and CDR2 SASEGT.

This clone has more than one count but fewer than ten. The chain couples TRBV6-6 to TRBJ2-5; 14 positions agree with TRBD2. CDR3 size: 16 residues. CDR1 is MNHNY, CDR2 SVGAGI, per germline (reference sequence). V lost 5 bases to trimming and J lost 6 bases; unmatched junction nucleotides: 8. Here the CDR3 reads CASSRGLAGGRQTQYF. The CDR3 DNA sequence: TGTGCCAGCAGTCGAGGACTAGCGGGAGGAAGGCAGACCCAGTACTTC.

This sequence joins TRBV18 and TRBJ2-1, with 11 bases aligning to TRBD2. Germline V gene lookup returns CDR1 KGHSH and CDR2 LQKENI. The CDR3 totals 16 residues. V shed 3 bases and J 7 bases; nucleotides not matched to a gene: 8. CDR3 nucleotides: TGTGCCAGCTCACCCCAACTAGCGGGAGAAGTTAATGAGCAGTTCTTC. The encoded protein is CASSPQLAGEVNEQFF.

This clone was detected only once. The chain combines TRBV10-3 with TRBJ1-1; D is perhaps TRBD1 (6 bases). CDR1 and CDR2 from the germline V gene are ENHRY and SYGVKD. CDR3 length: 14 amino acids. The V and J ends lost 6 bases and 7 bases respectively, with 18 bases between them. CDR3 DNA sequence: TGTGCCATCAGCTATCAGGACAGCCTCGGTGAAGCTTTCTTT. As protein: CAISYQDSLGEAFF.

V and J are TRBV3-1 (or the pseudogene TRBV3-2) and TRBJ1-5; 10 nucleotides agree with TRBD1. The CDR3 sequence is 17 residues long. CDR1 LGHDT and CDR2 YNNKEL come from the germline V gene (reference sequence). After removal of 4 bases from V and 3 bases from J, the junction contained 9 bases not matched to a gene. The CDR3 sequence: CASSLRQGAGTNQPQHF. The CDR3, as DNA: TGTGCCAGCAGCCTCCGACAGGGGGCCGGGACCAATCAGCCCCAGCATTTT.

The rearrangement joins TRBV28 to TRBJ2-1; TRBD1 matches at 7 bases. The trim removed 3 bases at V and 8 bases at J, leaving 1 base unmatched. The CDR3 spans 12 residues. The germline CDR1 and CDR2 sequences are MDHEN and SYDVKM. The CDR3 reads CASSFTGDEQFF. Written as DNA, the CDR3 is TGTGCCAGCAGTTTTACAGGGGATGAGCAGTTCTTC.

The chain is built from TRBV27 and TRBJ2-1, with 7 bases fitting TRBD2. Germline V gene sequence: CDR1 MNHEY, CDR2 SMNVEV (reference sequence). The V segment lost 2 bases and the J segment 7 bases; nucleotides outside the gene matches: 11. This CDR3 comprises 16 residues. CDR3 in DNA: TGTGCCAGCAGTTTAGGGGGTCGGGGAGGGGTGAATGAGCAGTTCTTC. It codes for CASSLGGRGGVNEQFF.

The chain is built from TRBV5-1 and TRBJ2-5, with a tentative D call TRBD1 (6 bases). This CDR3 region has 15 residues. Germline-derived CDR1 and CDR2 are SGHRS and YFSETQ. V lost 5 bases to trimming and J lost 1 base, with 15 bases between them. CDR3 coding DNA: TGCGCCAGCAGTCTTTGGGGGCAGTCCCAAGAGACCCAGTACTTC. Translating gives CASSLWGQSQETQYF.

The J gene is TRBJ2-7, the V gene TRBV6-5, with TRBD1 identical over 7 bases. In germline, CDR1 is MNHEY, CDR2 SVGAGI. V lost 9 bases and J lost 6; bases outside the gene matches: 8. CDR3 length: 12 amino acids. The CDR3 region is CASRQGYSEQYF. CDR3 nucleotides: TGTGCCAGTAGACAGGGCTATAGCGAGCAGTACTTC.

CDR3 nucleotide sequence: TGCGCCAGCAGCCCGATGGGCTACATGAACACTGAAGCTTTCTTT. Its translation is CASSPMGYMNTEAFF. V gene TRBV23-1 combines with J gene TRBJ1-1; D is ambiguous. TRBV23-1 is sorted into the ORF group, with uncertain function. CDR3 length equals 15 residues. Trimming shortened V by 6 bases and J by 0 bases, and 14 bases separated the two germline ends.

There are a few counts of this clone. The rearrangement joins TRBV18 to TRBJ1-2, with a weak D call TRBD1 (6 bases). In germline, CDR1 is KGHSH, CDR2 LQKENI. The CDR3 sequence is 13 residues long. V was shortened by 6 bases and J by 1 base, with 9 bases between the two germline ends. CDR3 region: CASSGQSNYGYTF. The CDR3 bases are TGTGCCAGCTCCGGACAGAGTAACTATGGCTACACCTTC. Supplemented by reference TRBV18 and TRBJ1-2, the full variable domain reads NAGVMQNPRHLVRRRGQEARLRCSPMKGHSHVYWYRQLPEEGLKFMVYLQKENIIDESGMPKERFSAEFPKEGPSILRIQQVVRGDSAAYFCASSGQSNYGYTFGSGTRLTVV.

Remarks on this clone: Different DNA sequences within this sample yield the same CDR3. The chain couples TRBV5-1 to TRBJ1-5; D perhaps matches TRBD1 (5 bases). Trimming pared 3 bases from V and 6 bases from J, leaving 10 bases between. CDR3 length: 13 residues. From germline, CDR1 is SGHRS and CDR2 YFSETQ. The CDR3 protein is CASSYQGGQPQHF. The CDR3 bases are TGCGCCAGCAGCTACCAGGGCGGTCAGCCCCAGCATTTT.

The CDR3 region has the DNA TGTGCCATCAGTGACCCTCCAGGGGGGATCGCCGCAGATACGCAGTATTTT. Protein: CAISDPPGGIAADTQYF. V gene TRBV10-3 combines with J gene TRBJ2-3, with D possibly matching TRBD1 (7 bases). This CDR3 spans 17 amino acids. The germline V gene encodes CDR1 ENHRY and CDR2 SYGVKD. Trimming removed 3 bases at V and 4 bases at J, with 20 bases between.

A few counts support this clone. V usage is TRBV9 and J usage is TRBJ2-3; D unclear. CDR3 length: 12 amino acids. The V end was cut by 0 bases, the J end by 6 bases, with 5 bases between. Germline CDR1 SGDLS, CDR2 YYNGEE. Here the CDR3 reads CASSVAFDTQYF. The DNA of the CDR3 is TGTGCCAGCAGCGTAGCTTTCGATACGCAGTATTTT.

This clone came up a few times. This chain links TRBV11-2 with TRBJ1-4, with no clear D. V was clipped by 2 bases and J by 8 bases, with 12 bases between them. The CDR3 is made up of 14 amino acids. The germline V gene encodes CDR1 SGHAT and CDR2 FQNNGV. CDR3: CASSLNVGGEKLFF. The CDR3 region has the DNA TGTGCCAGCAGCTTAAATGTTGGAGGAGAAAAACTGTTTTTT.

J is TRBJ2-2 and V is TRBV30; 8 bases match TRBD1. Germline CDR1 and CDR2: GTSNPN and SVGIG (reference sequence). This CDR3 spans 14 amino acids. J was trimmed by 7 bases and V by 2 bases; bases with no gene match: 6. The CDR3 loop reads CAWSFQGASGELFF. CDR3 nucleotides: TGTGCCTGGAGTTTCCAGGGGGCTAGCGGGGAGCTGTTTTTT.

The rearrangement joins TRBV10-3 to TRBJ2-1; 13 bases are shared with TRBD2. From germline, CDR1 is ENHRY and CDR2 SYGVKD. V lost 4 bases to trimming and J lost 0 bases; unmatched junction nucleotides: 6. The CDR3 has 18 amino acids. This CDR3 reads CAISGTSGSPSSYNEQFF. The CDR3 bases are TGTGCCATCAGTGGGACTAGCGGGAGCCCCAGCTCCTACAATGAGCAGTTCTTC.

This clone turned up a few times. This chain links TRBV6-5 with TRBJ1-1, with 9 bases fitting TRBD1. V gave up 5 bases and J gave up 4 bases; unmatched junction bases: 8. Germline V gene sequence: CDR1 MNHEY, CDR2 SVGAGI. The CDR3 consists of 15 residues. The CDR3 region has the DNA TGTGCCAGCAGTAGACAGGGGGTGGTGGGCACTGAAGCTTTCTTT. This codes for CASSRQGVVGTEAFF.

The CDR3 DNA follows: TGTGCCAGCAGCTTAGTTGCGGGGCAGGGCCACGAGCAGTACTTC. This gives the protein CASSLVAGQGHEQYF. The J gene is TRBJ2-7, the V gene TRBV7-2, with TRBD2 as a possible D gene (6 bases). CDR3 size: 15 residues. Germline V lookup: CDR1 SGHTA, CDR2 FQGNSA. V was shortened by 1 base and J by 5 bases, with 15 bases between the two germline ends.

This clone came up a few times. The V call is TRBV5-6, the J call TRBJ1-2; D is undetermined. The V gene lost 4 bases and the J gene lost 0 bases, with 4 bases spanning the gap. This CDR3 comprises 12 residues. Germline CDR1 reads SGHDT; CDR2 reads YYEEEE. The CDR3 protein is CASSEANYGYTF. The CDR3 nucleotides read TGTGCCAGCAGCGAGGCTAACTATGGCTACACCTTC.

The rearrangement uses TRBV4-1 and TRBJ1-5, with D unclear. V lost 0 bases to trimming and J lost 0 bases, with 9 bases between them. The CDR3 length is 16 residues. Germline values: CDR1 MGHRA, CDR2 YSYEKL. CDR3 nucleotides: TGCGCCAGCAGCCAAGAGTCAGGAACTAGCAATCAGCCCCAGCATTTT. It codes for CASSQESGTSNQPQHF.

This sequence joins TRBV20-1 and TRBJ1-2, with a possible D match to TRBD1 (6 bases). Germline CDR1 reads DFQATT; CDR2 reads SNEGSKA (reference sequence). V lost 6 bases to trimming and J lost 8 bases, with 10 bases between them. CDR3 length: 10 residues. The CDR3 sequence: CSATGQGYTF. As DNA, the CDR3 is TGCAGTGCCACAGGGCAGGGCTACACCTTC.

The CDR3 DNA sequence: TGTGCCAGCTCACTGAACAGGGGTTTGGCCTACAATGAGCAGTTCTTC. Amino acid sequence: CASSLNRGLAYNEQFF. The chain carries TRBV18 and TRBJ2-1, with 7 bases that match TRBD1. The CDR3 sequence is 16 residues long. Losses at the gene ends were 4 bases for V and 2 bases for J; bases not matched to a gene: 8. The germline CDR1 and CDR2 sequences are KGHSH and LQKENI.

The chain is built from TRBV5-4 and TRBJ1-5, with 8 bases fitting TRBD1. V was clipped by 3 bases and J by 3 bases; unmatched bases: 2. The germline V gene encodes CDR1 SGHNT and CDR2 YYREEE (reference sequence). The CDR3 is 14 residues long. This CDR3 reads CASSSDRDNQPQHF. The CDR3 bases are TGTGCCAGCAGCTCGGACAGGGACAATCAGCCCCAGCATTTT.

V gene TRBV5-1 combines with J gene TRBJ1-4; D unresolved. This CDR3 has 14 residues. Deletions cut 3 bases from V and 4 bases from J, with 10 bases between. Germline CDR1 and CDR2: SGHRS and YFSETQ. CDR3: CASSYISGNEKLFF. The DNA of the CDR3 is TGCGCCAGCAGCTATATCTCGGGTAATGAAAAACTGTTTTTT.

The chain carries TRBV6-5 and TRBJ2-3; a possible D gene is TRBD2 (7 bases). The CDR3 is 16 amino acids. V was trimmed by 2 bases and J by 9 bases, leaving 21 bases between them. Germline-derived CDR1 and CDR2 are MNHEY and SVGAGI. CDR3 in amino acids: CASSYPGGGIPSTQYF. CDR3 coding DNA: TGTGCCAGCAGTTACCCGGGGGGCGGGATCCCCTCGACGCAGTATTTT.